The TCR beta chain described here comes from a study of blood T cell repertoires in COVID-19. Turning to the study itself: Samples representing acute and convalescent COVID-19 were sourced from the United States, Italy and Spain. Sources were T cells, B-cell-depleted T cells, or PBMCs; the material itself was cDNA or gDNA.

Original analysis: For nucleated cells, counts were estimated from reference gene primer amplification. Assay used: immunoSEQ multiplex PCR; TCRdb lists only in-frame clones, some missing. V, J and clone size were drawn from that table, and D and trimming were deduced from the DNA. The sample lists 90,000 to 120,000 clones, about nine tenths seen once, with 5.7% in the top ten. Germline CDR1 reads MNHEY; CDR2 reads SMNVEV (reference sequence). CDR3 length: 15 residues. V lost 1 base to trimming and J lost 0 bases, with 9 bases between them. Sample: peripheral blood. The origin of this receptor is a man between 70 and 80 years old with acute or convalescent COVID-19. This sequence joins TRBV27 and TRBJ1-1; D may be TRBD1 (6 bases). CDR3 region: CASSLWGGMNTEAFF. The CDR3, as DNA: TGTGCCAGCAGTTTATGGGGGGGCATGAACACTGAAGCTTTCTTT.